This is a list of T cell receptor beta chains from one sample in a study of CD8 T cells in ankylosing spondylitis. TCRdb ran MiXCR on the 5' RACE reads and lists one entry per CDR3 protein. This table holds fewer than 750,000 distinct CDR3 sequences, 19% found once. Specimen: blood, either unsorted or a sorted T cell fraction (not recorded which). The receptors shown here come from a male donor with ankylosing spondylitis. The CDR3 runs from the conserved cysteine through the conserved F or W. The D gene is left open where the match is weak.

J gene: TRBJ2-2; D gene: TRBD2; V gene: TRBV7-2; CDR3 protein: CASSLRTSRGTGELFF
J gene: TRBJ2-3; D gene: TRBD2; V gene: TRBV5-1; CDR3 protein: CASSLEGRGAADTQYF
J gene: TRBJ2-6; D gene: .; V gene: TRBV29-1; CDR3 protein: CSVEGFSGANVLTF
J gene: TRBJ2-1; D gene: TRBD2; V gene: TRBV5-5; CDR3 protein: CASSSRTSGDSSYNEQFF
J gene: TRBJ2-7; D gene: TRBD2; V gene: TRBV12-3/TRBV12-4; CDR3 protein: CASSLSGNYEQYF
J gene: TRBJ1-2; D gene: .; V gene: TRBV5-1; CDR3 protein: CASSRQDVYGYTF
J gene: TRBJ2-5; D gene: .; V gene: TRBV11-2; CDR3 protein: CASSLDTGVRETQYF
J gene: TRBJ1-2; D gene: TRBD1; V gene: TRBV12-3/TRBV12-4; CDR3 protein: CASSPGTGSNYGYTF
J gene: TRBJ2-1; D gene: .; V gene: TRBV29-1; CDR3 protein: CSGDRSDSYNEQFF
J gene: TRBJ1-2; D gene: .; V gene: TRBV6-2/TRBV6-3; CDR3 protein: CASSYDEWGLYGYTF
J gene: TRBJ1-1; D gene: .; V gene: TRBV12-3/TRBV12-4; CDR3 protein: CASSLGASIKNTEAFF
J gene: TRBJ2-3; D gene: .; V gene: TRBV20-1; CDR3 protein: CSATPVGRDLTDTQYF
J gene: TRBJ2-5; D gene: TRBD1; V gene: TRBV6-1; CDR3 protein: CASSLGTARETQYF
J gene: TRBJ2-1; D gene: TRBD1; V gene: TRBV4-1; CDR3 protein: CASSSLPGQGTNEQFF
J gene: TRBJ2-2; D gene: TRBD2; V gene: TRBV4-1; CDR3 protein: CASSQGLAGAAGELFF
J gene: TRBJ2-7; D gene: TRBD2; V gene: TRBV7-2; CDR3 protein: CASSGYGGAGYEQYF
J gene: TRBJ2-5; D gene: TRBD2; V gene: TRBV6-2/TRBV6-3; CDR3 protein: CASSYGGKSTSGQETQYF
J gene: TRBJ2-2; D gene: TRBD2; V gene: TRBV4-2; CDR3 protein: CASSQETSGAGELFF
J gene: TRBJ2-2; D gene: TRBD1; V gene: TRBV12-3/TRBV12-4; CDR3 protein: CASRRTGDTGELFF
J gene: TRBJ2-1; D gene: .; V gene: TRBV6-6; CDR3 protein: CASSYPQGNEQFF
J gene: TRBJ2-1; D gene: .; V gene: TRBV5-1; CDR3 protein: CASSLVVKNNEQFF
J gene: TRBJ2-1; D gene: TRBD2; V gene: TRBV27; CDR3 protein: CASNVASGSRSEQFF
J gene: TRBJ2-7; D gene: TRBD1; V gene: TRBV5-1; CDR3 protein: CASSWRQGYEQYF
J gene: TRBJ1-4; D gene: .; V gene: TRBV27; CDR3 protein: CASSLRAGGSATNEKLFF
J gene: TRBJ1-5; D gene: .; V gene: TRBV6-2/TRBV6-3; CDR3 protein: CASSYHLGSSFSGNQPQHF
J gene: TRBJ2-7; D gene: TRBD2; V gene: TRBV10-3; CDR3 protein: CAISESGLAVSYEQYF
J gene: TRBJ1-5; D gene: .; V gene: TRBV20-1; CDR3 protein: CSAREKQNQPQHF
J gene: TRBJ2-6; D gene: TRBD1; V gene: TRBV5-1; CDR3 protein: CASGTVGSGANVLTF
J gene: TRBJ2-7; D gene: TRBD2; V gene: TRBV20-1; CDR3 protein: CSALASASGITYEQYF
J gene: TRBJ2-2; D gene: .; V gene: TRBV12-3/TRBV12-4; CDR3 protein: CASSFLRGGRSGELFF
J gene: TRBJ2-2; D gene: .; V gene: TRBV6-2/TRBV6-3; CDR3 protein: CASTSWRIQTGELFF
J gene: TRBJ2-1; D gene: .; V gene: TRBV7-9; CDR3 protein: CASSHKVGPYNEQFF
J gene: TRBJ2-1; D gene: TRBD2; V gene: TRBV24-1; CDR3 protein: CATGTSGIIDEQFF
J gene: TRBJ2-7; D gene: .; V gene: TRBV18; CDR3 protein: CASSPGYPYEQYF
J gene: TRBJ1-1; D gene: .; V gene: TRBV6-5; CDR3 protein: CASSYSRGSEYLAFF
J gene: TRBJ1-5; D gene: TRBD1; V gene: TRBV20-1; CDR3 protein: CSAISGQGLNQPQHF
J gene: TRBJ1-1; D gene: TRBD1; V gene: TRBV7-3; CDR3 protein: CASSDRGNTEAFF
J gene: TRBJ2-2; D gene: .; V gene: TRBV5-1; CDR3 protein: CASSGGTWDTGELFF
J gene: TRBJ2-1; D gene: .; V gene: TRBV4-3; CDR3 protein: CASSQGVGEQFF
J gene: TRBJ2-3; D gene: TRBD2; V gene: TRBV20-1; CDR3 protein: CSARDPLLAGGSDTQYF
J gene: TRBJ2-3; D gene: .; V gene: TRBV20-1; CDR3 protein: CSAPWDENTDTQYF
J gene: TRBJ2-1; D gene: .; V gene: TRBV27; CDR3 protein: CASSRELGNEQFF
J gene: TRBJ1-1; D gene: TRBD1; V gene: TRBV7-9; CDR3 protein: CASSLQGVIPEAFF
J gene: TRBJ2-2; D gene: .; V gene: TRBV4-1; CDR3 protein: CASSQGGGTNTGELFF
J gene: TRBJ1-6; D gene: .; V gene: TRBV21-1; CDR3 protein: CASSKVVVAPEERYNSPLHF
J gene: TRBJ2-3; D gene: .; V gene: TRBV5-1; CDR3 protein: CASSSHATDTQYF
J gene: TRBJ1-2; D gene: .; V gene: TRBV10-3; CDR3 protein: CATLDTGFSNYGYTF
J gene: TRBJ1-1; D gene: .; V gene: TRBV25-1; CDR3 protein: CASSVGLGTEAFF
J gene: TRBJ2-1; D gene: .; V gene: TRBV29-1; CDR3 protein: CSVLGGPGANEQFF
J gene: TRBJ2-6; D gene: TRBD2; V gene: TRBV12-3/TRBV12-4; CDR3 protein: CASRGTSPSGANVLTF
J gene: TRBJ2-7; D gene: TRBD2; V gene: TRBV4-2; CDR3 protein: CASSQEGTSGGTSYEQYF
J gene: TRBJ2-5; D gene: .; V gene: TRBV12-3/TRBV12-4; CDR3 protein: CASSLEAGRFQETQYF
J gene: TRBJ2-7; D gene: .; V gene: TRBV12-3/TRBV12-4; CDR3 protein: CASSQQVPPYEQYF